Each of the 28 T cell receptor beta chains below was sequenced from the same sample in a study of T cells in Graves' hyperthyroidism and ophthalmopathy (dated by TCRdb to the late 2010s). Library creation used multiplex PCR. Data came from an Illumina HiSeq 2000. Amplification of TCR beta CDR3 regions was carried out from RNA transcripts. The first round of RT-PCR for the TCR CDR3 was performed with the HTBI primer set and the Qiagen OneStep RT-PCR kit. Using fastp trimming at Q25 and MiXCR clonotype assembly, TCRdb reanalyzed the public sequencing data and kept in-frame beta chains. Identical CDR3 proteins give one entry, which carries the most common genes and DNA. For this sample the table gives about 290,000 distinct CDR3 sequences, of which roughly 19% were detected only once. The top ten clones comprise less than 40% of the sample. The sample taken for sequencing was blood. Receptors originate from a man aged 50 to 60 with Graves' ophthalmopathy.

V is TRBV5-6 and J is TRBJ2-3; a weak D match, TRBD2 (7 bases). Germline values: CDR1 SGHDT, CDR2 YYEEEE. V gave up 1 base and J gave up 4 bases, with 19 bases separating them. The CDR3 loop spans 17 amino acids. The chain's CDR3 is CASSLILGGGGADTQYF. In nucleotides, the CDR3 is TGTGCCAGCAGCTTGATTTTAGGAGGGGGGGGCGCAGATACGCAGTATTTT. The full variable domain, in which reference TRBV5-6 and TRBJ2-3 provide the parts outside the CDR3, is DAGVTQSPTHLIKTRGQQVTLRCSPKSGHDTVSWYQQALGQGPQFIFQYYEEEERQRGNFPDRFSGHQFPNYSSELNVNALLLGDSALYLCASSLILGGGGADTQYFGPGTRLTVL.

This clonotype was seen repeatedly, ten times or more. This chain connects TRBV28 to TRBJ1-5; tentatively, D is TRBD1 (6 bases). This CDR3 comprises 15 residues. Germline CDR1 and CDR2: MDHEN and SYDVKM. Trimming shortened V by 7 bases and J by 3 bases, and 16 bases separated the two germline ends. The CDR3 loop reads CASKGVAGHNQPQHF. The CDR3 nucleotides are TGTGCCAGCAAGGGGGTGGCAGGGCACAATCAGCCCCAGCATTTT. The full variable domain, completed using reference TRBV28 and TRBJ1-5, is DVKVTQSSRYLVKRTGEKVFLECVQDMDHENMFWYRQDPGLGLRLIYFSYDVKMKEKGDIPEGYSVSREKKERFSLILESASTNQTSMYLCASKGVAGHNQPQHFGDGTRLSIL.

This clonotype came up a few times. The chain employs TRBV5-8 and TRBJ1-1, with D possibly being TRBD1 (6 bases). Germline V CDR1 and CDR2: SGHTS, YDEGEE. V lost 0 bases, J lost 6 bases, and 12 bases lay in between. This CDR3 has 14 amino acids. CDR3 DNA sequence: TGTGCCAGCAGCTTGGAAACAGGGAGCGCTGAAGCTTTCTTT. Translation gives CASSLETGSAEAFF.

The V call is TRBV20-1, the J call TRBJ2-2, with 9 bases identical to TRBD1. The CDR3 has 17 amino acids. In germline, CDR1 is DFQATT, CDR2 SNEGSKA (reference sequence). J was trimmed by 5 bases and V by 0 bases; bases with no gene match: 10. The CDR3 is CSARDALDRGTTGELFF. The DNA for the CDR3 is TGCAGTGCTAGAGATGCCCTGGACAGGGGTACGACCGGGGAGCTGTTTTTT.

The table lists this clonotype with a few counts. The gene calls are TRBV6-2 or TRBV6-3 and TRBJ2-7; 8 bases are a match to TRBD1. The CDR3 covers 18 residues. Germline CDR1 MNHEY, CDR2 SVGEGT. V was pared by 6 bases and J by 4 bases, with 20 bases of the junction left unmatched. Here the CDR3 reads CASRGRRAGGLSEYEQYF. The CDR3 DNA is TGTGCCAGCAGAGGACGGCGGGCAGGGGGCTTGTCGGAGTACGAGCAGTACTTC.

This clonotype was found a few times. The chain couples TRBV11-1 to TRBJ2-4, with D possibly matching TRBD1 (5 bases). V dropped 1 base and J dropped 4 bases, with 14 bases sitting between them. The CDR3 runs 16 residues. The germline V gene encodes CDR1 SGHAT and CDR2 FQDESV (reference sequence). CDR3 residues: CASSLEAGITKNIQYF. The CDR3, as DNA: TGTGCCAGCAGCTTAGAGGCAGGGATCACAAAAAACATTCAGTACTTC. Based on the CDR3 plus reference TRBV11-1 and TRBJ2-4, the full variable domain is EAEVAQSPRYKITEKSQAVAFWCDPISGHATLYWYRQILGQGPELLVQFQDESVVDDSQLPKDRFSAERLKGVDSTLKIQPAELGDSAMYLCASSLEAGITKNIQYFGAGTRLSVL.

The chain couples TRBV5-1 to TRBJ2-3; TRBD1 matches 10 bases. V shed 5 bases, J shed 4 bases, and the junction held 7 bases outside the gene matches. From germline, CDR1 is SGHRS and CDR2 YFSETQ. This CDR3 is built from 15 residues. CDR3 sequence: CASSRDRGSPDTQYF. CDR3 nucleotides: TGCGCCAGCAGTCGGGACAGGGGATCCCCAGATACGCAGTATTTT. Using reference TRBV5-1 and TRBJ2-3 for the parts outside the CDR3, the full variable domain is KAGVTQTPRYLIKTRGQQVTLSCSPISGHRSVSWYQQTPGQGLQFLFEYFSETQRNKGNFPGRFSGRQFSNSRSEMNVSTLELGDSALYLCASSRDRGSPDTQYFGPGTRLTVL.

In this sample, this clonotype turned up a few times. This chain connects TRBV29-1 to TRBJ2-5, with D possibly matching TRBD1 (5 bases). Deletions cut 3 bases from V and 0 bases from J, with 14 bases between. The CDR3 has 15 residues. Germline V CDR1 and CDR2: SQVTM, ANQGSEA. In nucleotides, the CDR3 is TGCAGCGTTGACCCAGGGAATACTCACCAAGAGACCCAGTACTTC. Its translation is CSVDPGNTHQETQYF.

J is TRBJ2-1 and V is TRBV6-2 or TRBV6-3, with D possibly being TRBD2 (6 bases). CDR3 length: 13 amino acids. Trimming took 10 bases from V and 4 from J, leaving 14 bases between them. Germline V gene sequence: CDR1 MNHEY, CDR2 SVGEGT. The CDR3 is CAIHSGKYNEQFF. CDR3 DNA sequence: TGTGCCATCCATAGCGGAAAATACAATGAGCAGTTCTTC.

The chain recombines TRBV2 with TRBJ2-3; maybe TRBD1 (5 bases). Germline CDR1 SNHLY, CDR2 FYNNEI. The CDR3 extends over 15 amino acids. Deletions cut 6 bases from V and 2 bases from J, with 15 bases between. CDR3 loop: CASSLRTSNTDTQYF. CDR3 bases: TGTGCCAGCAGCCTCCGGACATCCAACACAGATACGCAGTATTTT.

This clonotype came up many times. The V and J genes are TRBV7-9 and TRBJ1-1, with D uncertain. V was cut by 3 bases and J by 0 bases, with 14 bases left in between. Germline V gives CDR1 SEHNR, CDR2 FQNEAQ (reference sequence). This CDR3 region has 16 residues. The CDR3 nucleotides are TGTGCCAGCAGCTTGGGTCAGATCTTCATGAACACTGAAGCTTTCTTT. It translates to CASSLGQIFMNTEAFF.

This clonotype was counted ten times or more. The chain employs TRBV2 and TRBJ2-2; TRBD2 is a possible D gene (5 bases). The CDR3 contains 13 residues. V was trimmed by 1 base and J by 7 bases, leaving 7 bases between them. Germline CDR1 is SNHLY and CDR2 is FYNNEI. The CDR3 DNA reads TGTGCCAGCAGTGAAGGGGAGAGCGGGGAGCTGTTTTTT. Translating gives CASSEGESGELFF.

This clonotype has a count of ten or more. The chain recombines TRBV7-2 with TRBJ2-2, with D possibly being TRBD1 (6 bases). The germline V gene has CDR1 SGHTA and CDR2 FQGNSA. The CDR3 totals 15 residues. Trimming took off 1 base at V and 3 bases at J, with 9 bases between the two ends. The CDR3, as DNA: TGTGCCAGCAGCTTAGTACAGGGACACACCGGGGAGCTGTTTTTT. Protein product: CASSLVQGHTGELFF.

This clonotype was observed at least ten times. The rearrangement joins TRBV11-2 to TRBJ2-1; D gene unclear. V was clipped by 5 bases and J by 8 bases, with 16 bases between them. The CDR3 extends over 14 amino acids. Germline values: CDR1 SGHAT, CDR2 FQNNGV. CDR3 protein: CASSPKQRVHEQFF. For the CDR3, the DNA is TGTGCCAGCAGCCCTAAGCAAAGGGTCCATGAGCAGTTCTTC.

This clonotype was observed at least ten times. The chain recombines TRBV7-9 with TRBJ2-3; D call uncertain. The germline gives CDR1 SEHNR, CDR2 FQNEAQ (reference sequence). The V end lost 4 bases, the J end lost 0 bases, and 11 bases lay between the germline ends. This CDR3 has 15 amino acids. This CDR3 reads CASSSDGASTDTQYF. The DNA for the CDR3 is TGTGCCAGCAGCTCGGACGGTGCTAGCACAGATACGCAGTATTTT. The full variable domain, rest sourced from reference TRBV7-9 and TRBJ2-3, is DTGVSQNPRHKITKRGQNVTFRCDPISEHNRLYWYRQTLGQGPEFLTYFQNEAQLEKSRLLSDRFSAERPKGSFSTLEIQRTEQGDSAMYLCASSSDGASTDTQYFGPGTRLTVL.

At least ten counts were recorded for this clonotype. This chain links TRBV28 with TRBJ2-1, with 7 bases identical to TRBD2. This CDR3 is 15 amino acids long. The germline V gene has CDR1 MDHEN and CDR2 SYDVKM. J lost 8 bases, V lost 3 bases, and 10 bases had no gene match. The CDR3, as DNA: TGTGCCAGCAGTTTTGGGGGAGGGCTAGATGATGAGCAGTTCTTC. This codes for CASSFGGGLDDEQFF.

V usage is TRBV24-1 and J usage is TRBJ1-5; no clear D gene. The CDR3 totals 12 residues. V was clipped by 3 bases and J by 5 bases, with 4 bases between them. Germline CDR1 reads KGHDR; CDR2 reads SFDVKD. This CDR3 reads CATSDQDQPQHF. The CDR3 DNA reads as TGTGCCACCAGTGATCAAGATCAGCCCCAGCATTTT.

This clonotype was seen many times. The chain is built from TRBV20-1 and TRBJ1-2; no definite D call. Trimming cost V 5 bases and J 6 bases, with 10 bases left between them. Per the germline V gene, CDR1 is DFQATT and CDR2 is SNEGSKA (reference sequence). The CDR3 is 11 amino acids. CDR3 sequence (DNA): TGCAGTGCTGCAGGAGCCCATGGCTACACCTTC. Amino acid sequence: CSAAGAHGYTF.

This clonotype showed up many times. Here the CDR3 reads CASSPARETQYF. The CDR3 DNA is TGTGCCAGCTCACCGGCGAGGGAGACCCAGTACTTC. The chain carries TRBV18 and TRBJ2-5; no firm D call. CDR1 KGHSH and CDR2 LQKENI come from the germline V gene. The CDR3 totals 12 residues. V lost 3 bases and J lost 5, with 7 bases in between.

J is TRBJ2-1 and V is TRBV6-1, with 9 nucleotides matching TRBD1. The V segment lost 0 bases and the J segment 5 bases; nucleotides outside the gene matches: 8. The CDR3 loop spans 17 amino acids. Per the germline V gene, CDR1 is MNHNS and CDR2 is SASEGT. CDR3 sequence: CASSEAVGTGFHNEQFF. The CDR3 DNA sequence: TGTGCCAGCAGTGAAGCCGTAGGGACAGGGTTCCACAATGAGCAGTTCTTC.

Ten or more counts support this clonotype. The chain joins TRBV5-1 to TRBJ2-1, with a weak D call TRBD2 (6 bases). Germline V CDR1 and CDR2: SGHRS, YFSETQ. The CDR3 loop spans 16 amino acids. Trimming stripped 4 bases from V and 5 bases from J, with 19 bases between. CDR3 in DNA: TGCGCCAGCAGCCTGGATGGACGGGGGTTCGACAATGAGCAGTTCTTC. It encodes CASSLDGRGFDNEQFF.

This clonotype was seen many times. The chain recombines TRBV11-2 with TRBJ2-2; D is unclear. Germline V CDR1 and CDR2: SGHAT, FQNNGV. The CDR3 is 13 amino acids. Trimming left V 5 bases short and J 5 bases short, with 9 bases between. The CDR3 here is CASSPIRTGELFF. In nucleotides, the CDR3 is TGTGCCAGCAGCCCCATCCGGACCGGGGAGCTGTTTTTT.

In its sample, this clonotype was seen many times. Sequence at one end of the junction differs from germline and may be a read error. The chain combines TRBV2 with TRBJ2-7, with D possibly being TRBD1 (6 bases). The CDR3 has 17 residues. CDR1 and CDR2 (germline): SNHLY, FYNNEI. CDR3 in amino acids: CASTEWSSGARPYEQYF. CDR3 bases: TGTGCCAGCACTGAATGGTCGTCAGGGGCCCGTCCCTACGAGCAGTACTTC.

This clonotype was detected a few times. The genes are TRBV24-1 and TRBJ2-1; TRBD2 agrees at 11 bases. This CDR3 contains 18 residues. Germline CDR1 and CDR2: KGHDR and SFDVKD. The J segment lost 8 bases and the V segment lost 12 bases, leaving 23 bases of the junction unmatched. The CDR3 nucleotides are TGTGCCCCGGAGCTGGTCCTTACTAGCGGGAGACGATTTGATGAGCAGTTCTTC. Translation: CAPELVLTSGRRFDEQFF.

V gene TRBV29-1 combines with J gene TRBJ1-1; the match to TRBD1 covers 10 bases. The CDR3 has 16 amino acids. Germline trimming cut 3 bases from V and 0 bases from J; bases unmatched to any gene: 7. From germline, CDR1 is SQVTM and CDR2 ANQGSEA. CDR3 residues: CSVDRDRGPMNTEAFF. CDR3 nucleotides: TGCAGCGTTGACCGAGACAGGGGGCCGATGAACACTGAAGCTTTCTTT.

This clonotype was detected a few times. V usage is TRBV2 and J usage is TRBJ2-1; D may correspond to TRBD1 or TRBD2 (5 bases each). The V and J ends lost 2 bases and 10 bases respectively, with 9 bases between them. The germline gives CDR1 SNHLY, CDR2 FYNNEI. CDR3 length: 12 residues. CDR3 sequence: CASSEYWGEQFF. In DNA form, the CDR3 reads TGTGCCAGCAGTGAATATTGGGGGGAGCAGTTCTTC.

There are a few counts of this clonotype. J is TRBJ2-3 and V is TRBV9; the D is unclear. Trimming cost V 0 bases and J 2 bases, with 13 bases left between them. The CDR3 covers 16 residues. Germline CDR1 reads SGDLS; CDR2 reads YYNGEE. In nucleotides, the CDR3 is TGTGCCAGCAGCGTAGGGCTAGACACCTACACAGATACGCAGTATTTT. Its protein product is CASSVGLDTYTDTQYF.

The chain couples TRBV27 to TRBJ2-7; D might be TRBD1 (6 bases). The CDR3 is 15 residues long. Per the germline V gene, CDR1 is MNHEY and CDR2 is SMNVEV (reference sequence). Trimming left V 2 bases short and J 3 bases short, with 14 bases between. Here the CDR3 DNA reads TGTGCCAGCAGTTTAGGGCTCCACAGGGTCTACGAGCAGTACTTC. Protein sequence: CASSLGLHRVYEQYF.